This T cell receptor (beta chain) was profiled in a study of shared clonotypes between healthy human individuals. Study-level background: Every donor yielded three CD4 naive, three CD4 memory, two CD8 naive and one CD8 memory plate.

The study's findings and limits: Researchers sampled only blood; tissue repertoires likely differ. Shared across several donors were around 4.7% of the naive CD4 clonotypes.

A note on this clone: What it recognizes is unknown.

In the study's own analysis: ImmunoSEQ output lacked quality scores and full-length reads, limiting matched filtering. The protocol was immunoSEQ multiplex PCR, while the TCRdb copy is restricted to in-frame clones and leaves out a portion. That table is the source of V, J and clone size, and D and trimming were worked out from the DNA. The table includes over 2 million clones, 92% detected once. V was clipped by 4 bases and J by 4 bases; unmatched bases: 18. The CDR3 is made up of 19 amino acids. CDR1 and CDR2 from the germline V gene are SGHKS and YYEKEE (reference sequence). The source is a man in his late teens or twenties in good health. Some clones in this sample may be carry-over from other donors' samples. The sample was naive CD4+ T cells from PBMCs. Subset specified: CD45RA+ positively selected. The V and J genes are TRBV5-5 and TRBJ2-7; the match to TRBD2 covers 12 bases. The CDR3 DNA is TGTGCCAGCAGCACTAGGACAGTCCCGACTAGCGGGGGTCTTTACGAGCAGTACTTC. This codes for CASSTRTVPTSGGLYEQYF. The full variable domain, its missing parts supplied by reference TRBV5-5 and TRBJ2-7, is DAGVTQSPTHLIKTRGQQVTLRCSPISGHKSVSWYQQVLGQGPQFIFQYYEKEERGRGNFPDRFSARQFPNYSSELNVNALLLGDSALYLCASSTRTVPTSGGLYEQYFGPGTRLTVT.